One and the same sample provided the 13 T cell receptor beta chains below, sequenced in a study of CD8+ T cells in alopecia areata. After isolation, RNA underwent reverse transcription to generate cDNA as the sequencing template. Here immunoSEQ multiplex PCR was the method, and the copy in TCRdb shows in-frame clones only, minus some. The table shows fewer than 200,000 clones, with around three fifths occurring only once. Indicated treatment: oral pan-JAK inhibitor, 5-10 mg twice daily. Source: CD4+ T cells sorted from blood, taken at week 24, from a patient treated with tofacitinib. The source is a human donor with alopecia areata.

This clone has only a few counts. This rearrangement joins TRBV6-6 to TRBJ1-6; D unclear. V was cut by 0 bases and J by 9 bases, with 6 bases left in between. This CDR3 comprises 13 residues. CDR1 MNHNY and CDR2 SVGAGI come from the germline V gene (reference sequence). The CDR3 region is CASSYSMLSPLHF. For the CDR3, the DNA is TGTGCCAGCAGTTACTCGATGCTTTCACCCCTCCACTTT.

This clone has more than one count but fewer than ten. A junction boundary mismatches the germline segment, possibly from a read error. This chain uses TRBV4-1 with TRBJ1-2; D gene uncertain. Germline V gene sequence: CDR1 MGHRA, CDR2 YSYEKL. This CDR3 spans 12 amino acids. The CDR3 spells CASSQDGYVYTF. The CDR3, as DNA: TGCGCCAGCAGCCAAGATGGGTATGTCTACACCTTC.

The chain is built from TRBV29-1 and TRBJ1-3; no firm D call. CDR1 and CDR2 (germline): SQVTM, ANQGSEA. The V and J ends lost 3 bases and 8 bases respectively, with 8 bases between them. This CDR3 has 11 amino acids. Here the CDR3 DNA reads TGCAGCGTTGAGGCAGGAGACACCATATATTTT. Protein product: CSVEAGDTIYF.

The chain links TRBV29-1 to TRBJ2-5; D is possibly TRBD1 or TRBD2 (6 bases each). This CDR3 is built from 12 residues. V was cut by 7 bases and J by 7 bases, with 16 bases left in between. Germline V gene lookup returns CDR1 SQVTM and CDR2 ANQGSEA. DNA for the CDR3: TGCAGCGCAGAAGGGGGGCTCTGGACCCAGTACTTC. Protein product: CSAEGGLWTQYF.

The chain joins TRBV18 to TRBJ1-5, with TRBD1 as a possible D gene (5 bases). V was cut by 5 bases and J by 0 bases, with 11 bases left in between. The CDR3 spans 15 residues. Per the germline V gene, CDR1 is KGHSH and CDR2 is LQKENI. DNA of the CDR3: TGTGCCAGCTCATCAGGTCAGGGTAGCAATCAGCCCCAGCATTTT. Its protein product is CASSSGQGSNQPQHF.

This rearrangement joins TRBV30 to TRBJ2-7; no definite D call. Trimming left V 0 bases short and J 3 bases short, with 9 bases between. Germline CDR1 reads GTSNPN; CDR2 reads SVGIG (reference sequence). The CDR3 covers 13 residues. CDR3 region: CAWSVRQYYEQYF. CDR3 coding DNA: TGTGCCTGGAGTGTACGTCAGTACTACGAGCAGTACTTC. The entire variable domain, with the rest obtained from reference TRBV30 and TRBJ2-7, is as follows: SQTIHQWPATLVQPVGSPLSLECTVEGTSNPNLYWYRQAAGRGLQLLFYSVGIGQISSEVPQNLSASRPQDRQFILSSKKLLLSDSGFYLCAWSVRQYYEQYFGPGTRLTVT.

The gene calls are TRBV7-9 and TRBJ2-3, with D perhaps TRBD1 or TRBD2 (6 bases each). V was cut by 0 bases and J by 5 bases, with 24 bases left in between. The CDR3 length is 19 residues. CDR1 is SEHNR and CDR2 is FQNEAQ in the germline V gene (reference sequence). In nucleotides, the CDR3 is TGTGCCAGCAGCTTAGCGAATCATCTCCAACGGGGGCGGGGAGATACGCAGTATTTT. This sequence encodes CASSLANHLQRGRGDTQYF.

The chain uses TRBV18 and TRBJ2-7; D is possibly TRBD1 (5 bases). CDR3 length: 14 amino acids. The V end lost 1 base, the J end lost 0 bases, and 7 bases lay between the germline ends. The germline V gene has CDR1 KGHSH and CDR2 LQKENI. This CDR3 reads CASSPQGLSYEQYF. The CDR3 region has the DNA TGTGCCAGCTCACCACAGGGGCTCTCCTACGAGCAGTACTTC.

The rearrangement links TRBV29-1 to TRBJ2-7; D is perhaps TRBD1 (6 bases). The germline CDR1 and CDR2 sequences are SQVTM and ANQGSEA. The length of the CDR3 is 14 residues. The ends were cut back, 6 bases at V and 3 bases at J, with 18 bases in the middle. In nucleotides, the CDR3 is TGCAGCGTGGGGGTACAGGGCCAAGTCTACGAGCAGTACTTC. Translation: CSVGVQGQVYEQYF.

The rearrangement uses TRBV29-1 and TRBJ2-2, with D unclear. Looked up from germline, CDR1 is SQVTM and CDR2 is ANQGSEA. V gave up 7 bases and J gave up 6 bases, with 15 bases separating them. The CDR3 totals 13 residues. The CDR3 DNA sequence: TGCAGCGCCTCCGACACGGATCCCGGGGAGCTGTTTTTT. This gives the protein CSASDTDPGELFF.

V gene TRBV30 combines with J gene TRBJ2-2; D possibly corresponds to TRBD1 (5 bases). The CDR3 is 14 residues long. Germline lookup yields CDR1 GTSNPN and CDR2 SVGIG (reference sequence). V was pared by 2 bases and J by 2 bases, with 9 bases between. The CDR3 is CAWSRGVNTGELFF. CDR3 DNA sequence: TGTGCCTGGAGTAGGGGCGTTAACACCGGGGAGCTGTTTTTT.

The rearrangement joins TRBV30 to TRBJ1-6; D perhaps matches TRBD1 (5 bases). Germline CDR1 GTSNPN, CDR2 SVGIG (reference sequence). The V end was cut by 8 bases, the J end by 6 bases, with 14 bases between. CDR3 length equals 13 residues. CDR3 sequence reads: CATQGGTNSPLHF. CDR3 coding DNA: TGTGCCACCCAGGGCGGAACTAATTCACCCCTCCACTTT.

The chain employs TRBV7-8 and TRBJ2-7, with TRBD2 as a possible D gene (6 bases). V lost 1 base and J lost 3, with 10 bases in between. The V gene's germline CDR1 is SGHVS and CDR2 FQNEAQ. This CDR3 comprises 14 residues. The CDR3 coding sequence is TGTGCCAGCAGCTTAGGGGGGGAAATCTACGAGCAGTACTTC. As protein: CASSLGGEIYEQYF.